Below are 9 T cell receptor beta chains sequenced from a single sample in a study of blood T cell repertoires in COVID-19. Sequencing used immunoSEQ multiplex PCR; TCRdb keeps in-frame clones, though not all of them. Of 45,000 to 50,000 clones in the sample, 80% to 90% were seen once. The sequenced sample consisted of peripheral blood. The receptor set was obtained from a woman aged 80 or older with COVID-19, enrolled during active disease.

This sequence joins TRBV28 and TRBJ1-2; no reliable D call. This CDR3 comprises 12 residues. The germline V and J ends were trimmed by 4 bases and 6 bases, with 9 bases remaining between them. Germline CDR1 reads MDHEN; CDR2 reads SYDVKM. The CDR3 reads CASSYLRDGYTF. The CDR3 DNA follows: TGTGCCAGCAGTTACCTACGGGATGGCTACACCTTC.

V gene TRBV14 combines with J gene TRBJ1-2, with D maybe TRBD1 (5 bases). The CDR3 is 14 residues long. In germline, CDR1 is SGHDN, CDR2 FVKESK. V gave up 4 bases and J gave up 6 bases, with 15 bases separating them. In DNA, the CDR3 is TGTGCCAGCAGCCTGTGGGGCAGCTTCGATGGCTACACCTTC. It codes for CASSLWGSFDGYTF.

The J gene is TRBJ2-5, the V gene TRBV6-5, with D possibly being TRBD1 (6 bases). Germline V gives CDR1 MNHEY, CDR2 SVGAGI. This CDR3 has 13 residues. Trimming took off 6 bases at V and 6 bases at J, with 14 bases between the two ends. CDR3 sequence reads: CASRSGVRKTQYF. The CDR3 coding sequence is TGTGCCAGCAGGTCAGGGGTACGAAAGACCCAGTACTTC.

In DNA, the CDR3 is TGTGCCAGCAGCTTAGCCCCAGGCGGGAGTCGGTCCTACGAGCAGTACTTC. Residues: CASSLAPGGSRSYEQYF. J is TRBJ2-7 and V is TRBV7-6, with TRBD2 matching over 7 bases. This CDR3 has 17 amino acids. Germline V gene data show CDR1 as SGHVS and CDR2 as FNYEAQ. The junction had 9 bases not matched to a gene; V was cut back by 0 bases and J by 1 base.

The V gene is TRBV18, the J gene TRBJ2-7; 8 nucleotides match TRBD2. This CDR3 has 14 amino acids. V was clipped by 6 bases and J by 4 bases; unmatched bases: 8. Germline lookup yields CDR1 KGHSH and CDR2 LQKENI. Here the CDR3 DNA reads TGTGCCAGCTCCCGGGGGGGAGAGGGTTACGAGCAGTACTTC. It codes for CASSRGGEGYEQYF.

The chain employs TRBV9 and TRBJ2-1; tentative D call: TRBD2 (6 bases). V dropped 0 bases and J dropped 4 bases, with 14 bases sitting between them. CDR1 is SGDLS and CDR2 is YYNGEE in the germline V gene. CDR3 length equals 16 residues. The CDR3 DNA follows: TGTGCCAGCAGCGTAGTCCCCGGACTATTTTACAATGAGCAGTTCTTC. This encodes CASSVVPGLFYNEQFF.

The CDR3 nucleotides read TGTGCCAGCAGGACCGGGACAGGTCGAGCCGAGCAGTACTTC. This translates into CASRTGTGRAEQYF. The chain employs TRBV2 and TRBJ2-7; 8 bases are a match to TRBD1. The J segment lost 6 bases and the V segment lost 6 bases, leaving 10 bases of the junction unmatched. Germline CDR1 SNHLY, CDR2 FYNNEI. The CDR3 runs to 14 residues.

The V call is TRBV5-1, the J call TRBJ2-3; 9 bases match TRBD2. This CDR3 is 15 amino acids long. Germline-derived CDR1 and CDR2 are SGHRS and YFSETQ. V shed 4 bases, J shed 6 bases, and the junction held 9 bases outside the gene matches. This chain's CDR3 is CASSVLAGRSDTQYF. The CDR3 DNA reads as TGCGCCAGCAGCGTACTAGCGGGTCGGTCGGATACGCAGTATTTT.

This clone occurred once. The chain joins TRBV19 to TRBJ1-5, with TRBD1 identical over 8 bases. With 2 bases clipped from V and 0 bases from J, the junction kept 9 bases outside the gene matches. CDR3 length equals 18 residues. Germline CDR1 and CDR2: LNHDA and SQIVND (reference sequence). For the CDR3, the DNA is TGTGCCAGTAGTATATTACACAGGGGGGCGTATAGCAATCAGCCCCAGCATTTT. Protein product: CASSILHRGAYSNQPQHF.